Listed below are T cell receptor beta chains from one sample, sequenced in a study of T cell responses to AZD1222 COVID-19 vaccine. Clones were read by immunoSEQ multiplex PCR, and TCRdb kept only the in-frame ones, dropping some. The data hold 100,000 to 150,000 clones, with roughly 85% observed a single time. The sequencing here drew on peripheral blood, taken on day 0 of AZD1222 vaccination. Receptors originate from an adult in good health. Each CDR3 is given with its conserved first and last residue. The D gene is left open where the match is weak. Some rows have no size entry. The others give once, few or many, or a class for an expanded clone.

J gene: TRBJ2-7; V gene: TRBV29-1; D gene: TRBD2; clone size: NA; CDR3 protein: CSVRLADTNEQYF; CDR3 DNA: TGCAGCGTGCGTCTAGCGGATACCAACGAGCAGTACTTC
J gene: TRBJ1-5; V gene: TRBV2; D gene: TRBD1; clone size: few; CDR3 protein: CASAGQGVGRSNQPQHF; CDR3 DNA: TGTGCCAGCGCTGGACAGGGTGTGGGTAGGAGCAATCAGCCCCAGCATTTT
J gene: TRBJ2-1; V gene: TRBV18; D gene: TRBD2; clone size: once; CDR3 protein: CASSPGGFDEQFF; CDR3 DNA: TGTGCCAGCTCCCCGGGAGGGTTCGATGAGCAGTTCTTC
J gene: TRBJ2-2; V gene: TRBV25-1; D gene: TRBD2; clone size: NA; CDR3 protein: CASSGGGLAGTGELFF; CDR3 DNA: TGTGCCAGCAGTGGGGGCGGGCTAGCGGGGACCGGGGAGCTGTTTTTT
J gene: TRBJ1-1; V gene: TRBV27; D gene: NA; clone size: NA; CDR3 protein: CASSFRVGNTEAFF; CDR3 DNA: TGTGCCAGCAGTTTCCGGGTAGGGAACACTGAAGCTTTCTTT
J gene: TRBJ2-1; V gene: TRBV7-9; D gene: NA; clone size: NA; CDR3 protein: CASSLASAGVLSSYNEQFF; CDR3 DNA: TGTGCCAGCAGCTTAGCTTCGGCGGGCGTGCTCAGCTCCTACAATGAGCAGTTCTTC
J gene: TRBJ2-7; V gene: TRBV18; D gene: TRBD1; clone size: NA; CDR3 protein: CASSALPGTANYEQYF; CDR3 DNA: TGTGCCAGCTCCGCCCTCCCCGGGACAGCAAACTACGAGCAGTACTTC
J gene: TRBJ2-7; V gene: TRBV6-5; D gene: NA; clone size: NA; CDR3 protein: CASSLGPFYEQYF; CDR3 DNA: TGTGCCAGCAGCCTCGGACCTTTCTACGAGCAGTACTTC
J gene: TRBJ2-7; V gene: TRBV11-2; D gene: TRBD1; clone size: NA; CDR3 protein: CASSLVTLTGSSYEQYF; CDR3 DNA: TGTGCCAGCAGCTTAGTAACCCTGACAGGGAGCTCCTACGAGCAGTACTTC
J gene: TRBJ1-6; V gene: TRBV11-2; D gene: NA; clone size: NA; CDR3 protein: CASSFLGGRLYYNSPLHF; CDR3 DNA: TGTGCCAGCAGCTTCTTGGGAGGTCGCTTATACTATAATTCACCCCTCCACTTT
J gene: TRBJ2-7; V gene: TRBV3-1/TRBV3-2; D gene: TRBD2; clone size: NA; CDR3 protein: CASSHRGGQSRFSYEQYF; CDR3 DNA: TGTGCCAGCAGCCATCGGGGGGGACAATCTAGATTCTCCTACGAGCAGTACTTC
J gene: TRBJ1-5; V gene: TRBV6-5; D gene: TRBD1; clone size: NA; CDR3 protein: CASSYDRGHQPQHF; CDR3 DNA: TGTGCCAGCAGTTATGACAGGGGGCATCAGCCCCAGCATTTT
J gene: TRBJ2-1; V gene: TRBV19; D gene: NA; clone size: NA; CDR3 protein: CASSIVEGNEQFF; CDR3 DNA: TGTGCCAGTAGTATAGTCGAGGGCAATGAGCAGTTCTTC
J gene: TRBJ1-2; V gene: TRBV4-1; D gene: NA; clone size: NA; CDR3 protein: CASSLETSGRGYTF; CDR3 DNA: TGCGCCAGCAGCCTTGAGACATCGGGACGTGGCTACACCTTC
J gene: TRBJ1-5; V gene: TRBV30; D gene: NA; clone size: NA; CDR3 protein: CAWSVSSNQPQHF; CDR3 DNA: TGTGCCTGGAGTGTAAGTAGCAATCAGCCCCAGCATTTT
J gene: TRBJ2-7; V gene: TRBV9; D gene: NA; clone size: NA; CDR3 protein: CASSGGDFYEQYF; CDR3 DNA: TGTGCCAGCAGCGGGGGAGACTTCTACGAGCAGTACTTC
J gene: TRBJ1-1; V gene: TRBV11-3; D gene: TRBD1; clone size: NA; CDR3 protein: CASSRGTGVTEAFF; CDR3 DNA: TGTGCCAGCAGCCGCGGGACAGGGGTGACTGAAGCTTTCTTT
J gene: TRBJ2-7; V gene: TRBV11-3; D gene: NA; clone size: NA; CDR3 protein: CASSSPGDRASGSYEQYF; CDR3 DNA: TGTGCCAGCAGCTCTCCAGGGGACAGGGCTAGCGGGTCCTACGAGCAGTACTTC
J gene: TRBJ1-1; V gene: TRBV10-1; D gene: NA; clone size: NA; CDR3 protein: CASRDTLNTEAFF; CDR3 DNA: TGCGCCAGCAGAGACACCTTGAACACTGAAGCTTTCTTT
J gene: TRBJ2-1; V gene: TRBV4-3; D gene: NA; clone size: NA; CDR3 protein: CASSQALTGGPIYEQFF; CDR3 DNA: TGCGCCAGCAGCCAAGCGTTAACAGGAGGGCCTATCTATGAGCAGTTCTTC
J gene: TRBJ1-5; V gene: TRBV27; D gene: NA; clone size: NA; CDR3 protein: CASSFYYKSNQPQHF; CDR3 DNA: TGTGCCAGCAGTTTTTACTACAAAAGCAATCAGCCCCAGCATTTT
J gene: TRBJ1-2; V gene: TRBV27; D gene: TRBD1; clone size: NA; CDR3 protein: CASSQPSRGQGQGYTF; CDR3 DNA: TGTGCCAGCAGCCAGCCGAGCAGGGGACAGGGTCAGGGCTACACCTTC
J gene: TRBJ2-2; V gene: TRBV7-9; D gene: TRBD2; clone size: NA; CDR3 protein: CASSLDLLAGDTGELFF; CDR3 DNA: TGTGCCAGCAGCTTAGATTTGCTAGCGGGAGATACCGGGGAGCTGTTTTTT
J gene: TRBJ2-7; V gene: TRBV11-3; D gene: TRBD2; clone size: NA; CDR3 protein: CASSLGGTHYEQYF; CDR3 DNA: TGTGCCAGCAGCTTGGGGGGGACCCACTACGAGCAGTACTTC
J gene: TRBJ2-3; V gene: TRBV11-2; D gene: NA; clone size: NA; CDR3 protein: CASSLGGRDTQYF; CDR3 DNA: TGTGCCAGCAGCTTAGGGGGGCGAGATACGCAGTATTTT
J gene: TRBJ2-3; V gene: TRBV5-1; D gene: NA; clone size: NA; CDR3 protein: CASSFGQSDTQYF; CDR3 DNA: TGCGCCAGCAGCTTTGGACAGTCGGATACGCAGTATTTT
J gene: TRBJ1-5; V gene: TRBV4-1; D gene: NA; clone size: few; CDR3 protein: CASSQVFSNQPQHF; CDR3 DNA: TGCGCCAGCAGCCAAGTTTTTAGCAATCAGCCCCAGCATTTT
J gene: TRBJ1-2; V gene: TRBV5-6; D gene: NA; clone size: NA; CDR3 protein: CASSLLGSQGYGYTF; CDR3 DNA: TGTGCCAGCAGCTTGTTGGGCTCCCAGGGGTATGGCTACACCTTC
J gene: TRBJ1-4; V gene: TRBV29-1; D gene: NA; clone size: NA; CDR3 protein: CSVEEVVAEKLFF; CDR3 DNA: TGCAGCGTTGAAGAGGTAGTTGCGGAAAAACTGTTTTTT
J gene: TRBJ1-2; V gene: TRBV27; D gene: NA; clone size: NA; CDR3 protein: CASSSTSPRDRNYGYTF; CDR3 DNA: TGTGCCAGCAGTTCCACCTCACCTCGGGACCGAAACTATGGCTACACCTTC
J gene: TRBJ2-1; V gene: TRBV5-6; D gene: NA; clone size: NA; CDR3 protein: CASSLVTGFNEQFF; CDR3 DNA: TGTGCCAGCAGCTTGGTAACGGGGTTCAATGAGCAGTTCTTC
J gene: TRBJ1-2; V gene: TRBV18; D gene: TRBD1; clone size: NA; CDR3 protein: CASRETGEYYGYTF; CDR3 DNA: TGTGCCAGTCGGGAGACAGGGGAATACTATGGCTACACCTTC
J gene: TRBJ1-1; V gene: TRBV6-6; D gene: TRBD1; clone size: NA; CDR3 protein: CASSQGTGGVNTEAFF; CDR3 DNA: TGTGCCAGCAGTCAGGGGACAGGGGGAGTGAACACTGAAGCTTTCTTT
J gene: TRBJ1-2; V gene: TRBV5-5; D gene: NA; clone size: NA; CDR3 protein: CASSLARRGNYGYTF; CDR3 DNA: TGTGCCAGCAGCTTGGCCCGGCGGGGAAACTATGGCTACACCTTC
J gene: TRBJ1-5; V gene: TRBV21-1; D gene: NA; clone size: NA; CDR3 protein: CASIRTSNQPQHF; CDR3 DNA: TGTGCCAGCATACGGACGAGCAATCAGCCCCAGCATTTT
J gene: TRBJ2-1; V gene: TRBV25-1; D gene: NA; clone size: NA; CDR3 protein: CASSEHYLSIDEQFF; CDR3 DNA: TGTGCCAGCAGTGAACACTACCTTAGTATCGATGAGCAGTTCTTC
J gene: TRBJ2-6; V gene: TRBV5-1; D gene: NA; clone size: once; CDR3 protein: CASSPEDSQSGANVLTF; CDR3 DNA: TGCGCCAGCAGCCCCGAGGACAGCCAGTCTGGGGCCAACGTCCTGACTTTC
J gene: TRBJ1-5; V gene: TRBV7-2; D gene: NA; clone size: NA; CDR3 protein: CASSPEGGLSQPQHF; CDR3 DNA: TGTGCCAGCAGCCCCGAGGGGGGATTGAGTCAGCCCCAGCATTTT
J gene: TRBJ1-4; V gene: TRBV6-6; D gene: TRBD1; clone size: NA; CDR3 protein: CASSYTDRVAPFF; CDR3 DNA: TGTGCCAGCAGTTACACGGACAGGGTAGCCCCGTTTTTT
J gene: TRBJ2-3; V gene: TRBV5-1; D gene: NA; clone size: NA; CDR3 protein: CASSLDSDTQYF; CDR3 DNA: TGCGCCAGCAGCTTGGACAGTGATACGCAGTATTTT
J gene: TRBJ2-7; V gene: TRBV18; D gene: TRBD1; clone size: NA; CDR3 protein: CASSPGTGSPEQYF; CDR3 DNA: TGTGCCAGCTCACCAGGGACAGGGTCCCCGGAGCAGTACTTC
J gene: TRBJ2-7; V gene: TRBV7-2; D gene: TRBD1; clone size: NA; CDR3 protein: CASSPEVGQGLHEQYF; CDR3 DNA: TGTGCCAGCAGCCCAGAGGTTGGACAGGGGCTCCACGAGCAGTACTTC
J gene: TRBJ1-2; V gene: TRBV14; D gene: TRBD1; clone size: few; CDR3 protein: CASSQDRGEYGYTF; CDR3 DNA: TGTGCCAGCAGCCAGGACAGGGGTGAATATGGCTACACCTTC
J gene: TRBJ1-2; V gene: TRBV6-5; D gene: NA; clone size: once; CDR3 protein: CASRGLRYGYTF; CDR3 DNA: TGTGCCAGCAGAGGACTCCGTTATGGCTACACCTTC
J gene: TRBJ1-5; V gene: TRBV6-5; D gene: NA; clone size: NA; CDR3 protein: CASSPTTGPQPQHF; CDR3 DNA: TGTGCCAGCAGTCCAACTACAGGGCCTCAGCCCCAGCATTTT
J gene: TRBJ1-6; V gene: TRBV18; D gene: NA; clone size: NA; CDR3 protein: CASSHITPTGGNSPLHF; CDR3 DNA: TGTGCCAGCTCACATATTACCCCGACAGGCGGGAATTCACCCCTCCACTTT